One and the same sample provided the 20 T cell receptor beta chains below, sequenced in a study of cytomegalovirus exposure and HLA in healthy donors. The PCR ran on 60 Vbeta and 13 Jbeta primers. Clones were sequenced by immunoSEQ multiplex PCR, and TCRdb holds only the in-frame ones, with some missing. The sample includes around 110,000 clones, around 80% of them seen just once. Source material: PBMCs. These TCRs come from a man aged 25 to 45 in good health and CMV-seropositive.

The chain is built from TRBV2 and TRBJ1-4, with 7 bases aligning to TRBD1. There are 15 residues in the CDR3. Trimming took 7 bases from V and 3 from J; bases not matched to a gene: 8. CDR1 is SNHLY, CDR2 FYNNEI, per germline. CDR3 protein: CASNPRQGPNEKLFF. The CDR3, as DNA: TGTGCCAGCAACCCTAGACAGGGACCTAATGAAAAACTGTTTTTT.

This clone was seen once. The V gene is TRBV27, the J gene TRBJ2-3; TRBD2 matches at 11 bases. J gave up 4 bases and V 5 bases, and 11 bases lay outside the gene matches. Looked up from germline, CDR1 is MNHEY and CDR2 is SMNVEV (reference sequence). The CDR3 runs to 17 residues. The CDR3 DNA sequence: TGTGCCAGCAGTCTAACCCGACTAGCGGGAATCTCAGATACGCAGTATTTT. It encodes CASSLTRLAGISDTQYF.

Here the CDR3 DNA reads TGTGCCAGCAGCGCCCCGAGTGGGATAAGACTAGCGGGAGGGTCCCAAGAGACCCAGTACTTC. Translation gives CASSAPSGIRLAGGSQETQYF. The chain recombines TRBV9 with TRBJ2-5, with 14 positions matching TRBD2. CDR1 and CDR2 (germline): SGDLS, YYNGEE. This CDR3 contains 21 residues. V lost 3 bases and J lost 1; bases outside the gene matches: 17.

The rearrangement uses TRBV7-2 and TRBJ2-7; D might be TRBD2 (5 bases). The CDR3 runs 15 residues. Per the germline V gene, CDR1 is SGHTA and CDR2 is FQGNSA. The V gene lost 0 bases and the J gene lost 0 bases, with 9 bases spanning the gap. CDR3 protein: CASSLAGESSYEQYF. CDR3 DNA sequence: TGTGCCAGCAGCTTAGCCGGGGAGAGCTCCTACGAGCAGTACTTC. The full variable domain, its missing parts supplied by reference TRBV7-2 and TRBJ2-7, is GAGVSQSPSNKVTEKGKDVELRCDPISGHTALYWYRQSLGQGLEFLIYFQGNSAPDKSGLPSDRFSAERTGGSVSTLTIQRTQQEDSAVYLCASSLAGESSYEQYFGPGTRLTVT.

Notes on this clone: Relative to the germline gene, one junction end is altered; a read error may explain this. V usage is TRBV7-7 and J usage is TRBJ2-7; D is unclear. Per germline, CDR1 SSHAT and CDR2 FNYEAQ (reference sequence). This CDR3 is built from 17 residues. The CDR3 DNA reads as TGTGCTAGCAGCTTAGCATTGGTCAAACGGAGCTCCTACGAGCAGTACTTC. Translating gives CASSLALVKRSSYEQYF.

The DNA for the CDR3 is TGTGCCAGCAGCATTGACCAGGGGGCGGTGGGAGAGACCCAGTACTTC. The encoded protein is CASSIDQGAVGETQYF. The chain is built from TRBV11-2 and TRBJ2-5; 8 bases fit TRBD1. V shed 5 bases and J 4 bases; nucleotides not matched to a gene: 12. Germline CDR1 reads SGHAT; CDR2 reads FQNNGV. There are 16 residues in the CDR3.

V and J are TRBV6-5 and TRBJ1-2; tentative D call: TRBD1 (5 bases). The germline CDR1 and CDR2 sequences are MNHEY and SVGAGI. The CDR3 spans 14 residues. The V end was cut by 0 bases, the J end by 8 bases, with 13 bases between. The CDR3 sequence is CASSYSKAGYGYTF. DNA of the CDR3: TGTGCCAGCAGTTACTCGAAGGCAGGGTACGGCTACACCTTC.

This clone was seen a few times. The V call is TRBV11-3, the J call TRBJ2-5; D is undetermined. This CDR3 is 14 amino acids long. V lost 1 base and J 0 bases, leaving 6 bases between the germline ends. Germline V lookup: CDR1 SGHNT, CDR2 YENEEA. CDR3 nucleotide sequence: TGTGCCAGCAGCTTAGCACACCACCAAGAGACCCAGTACTTC. It encodes CASSLAHHQETQYF.

This chain connects TRBV25-1 to TRBJ2-3; D gene unclear. Germline V gene sequence: CDR1 MGHDK, CDR2 SYGVNS. Trimming took 5 bases from V and 0 from J, leaving 9 bases between them. There are 14 residues in the CDR3. This CDR3 is CASSSLTSTDTQYF. CDR3 sequence (DNA): TGTGCCAGCAGTAGCCTTACTAGCACAGATACGCAGTATTTT.

The chain employs TRBV7-9 and TRBJ1-4; D gene ambiguous. Trimming took off 1 base at V and 1 base at J, with 7 bases between the two ends. The CDR3 totals 15 residues. CDR1 SEHNR and CDR2 FQNEAQ come from the germline V gene (reference sequence). CDR3 bases: TGTGCCAGCAGCTTAGACCAGCGAACTAATGAAAAACTGTTTTTT. The encoded protein is CASSLDQRTNEKLFF.

The rearrangement joins TRBV5-4 to TRBJ2-5; TRBD1 matches at 10 bases. TRBJ2-7 explains the end of the DNA better; the J call may be wrong. Germline-derived CDR1 and CDR2 are SGHNT and YYREEE (reference sequence). The CDR3 is 16 amino acids. The CDR3 nucleotides are TGTGCCAGCAGCTTTTCCGGGACAGGGGAAATCTACGAGCAGTACTTC. Amino acids: CASSFSGTGEIYEQYF.

V is TRBV10-2 and J is TRBJ1-1, with unresolved D. This CDR3 region has 13 residues. V was cut by 4 bases and J by 2 bases, with 8 bases left in between. Germline CDR1 and CDR2: WSHSY and SAAADI. The CDR3 spells CASSAQVNTEAFF. The DNA of the CDR3 is TGCGCCAGCAGTGCCCAGGTTAACACTGAAGCTTTCTTT.

V is TRBV13 and J is TRBJ1-3; a weak D match, TRBD1 (5 bases). With 1 base removed from V and 4 bases from J, the gap between germline ends came to 8 bases. Looked up from germline, CDR1 is PRHDT and CDR2 is FYEKMQ (reference sequence). This CDR3 is built from 14 residues. The CDR3 sequence: CASSLVQGGNTIYF. Written as DNA, the CDR3 is TGTGCCAGCAGCTTAGTCCAGGGAGGAAACACCATATATTTT. Combining the CDR3 with reference TRBV13 and TRBJ1-3 gives the whole variable domain AAGVIQSPRHLIKEKRETATLKCYPIPRHDTVYWYQQGPGQDPQFLISFYEKMQSDKGSIPDRFSAQQFSDYHSELNMSSLELGDSALYFCASSLVQGGNTIYFGEGSWLTVV.

The V and J genes are TRBV29-1 and TRBJ1-2; D perhaps matches TRBD1 (5 bases). The germline V and J ends were trimmed by 7 bases and 2 bases, with 11 bases remaining between them. CDR1 is SQVTM, CDR2 ANQGSEA, per germline. CDR3 size: 12 residues. The CDR3 is CSDGAINYGYTF. CDR3 DNA sequence: TGCAGCGATGGGGCAATCAACTATGGCTACACCTTC. The whole variable domain, filled in from reference TRBV29-1 and TRBJ1-2, reads SAVISQKPSRDICQRGTSLTIQCQVDSQVTMMFWYRQQPGQSLTLIATANQGSEATYESGFVIDKFPISRPNLTFSTLTVSNMSPEDSSIYLCSDGAINYGYTFGSGTRLTVV.

The chain carries TRBV5-1 and TRBJ1-2, with a weak D call TRBD1 (5 bases). Between the trimmed V and J ends, which lost 0 bases and 2 bases, there was a span of 8 bases. The CDR3 is made up of 14 amino acids. The germline V gene has CDR1 SGHRS and CDR2 YFSETQ. The CDR3 DNA reads TGCGCCAGCAGCTTGGGGGGGGAAAACTATGGCTACACCTTC. Its translation is CASSLGGENYGYTF.

The rearrangement uses TRBV5-1 and TRBJ1-1; D gene ambiguous. V lost 2 bases, J lost 1 base, and 3 bases lay in between. This CDR3 region has 12 residues. Per the germline V gene, CDR1 is SGHRS and CDR2 is YFSETQ. The CDR3 region has the DNA TGCGCCAGCAGCTTACAGAACACTGAAGCTTTCTTT. The encoded protein is CASSLQNTEAFF.

This sequence joins TRBV7-8 and TRBJ2-7; 11 nucleotides align to TRBD2. CDR1 and CDR2 from the germline V gene are SGHVS and FQNEAQ. The CDR3 covers 15 residues. V trimming: 4 bases; J trimming: 3 bases; junction bases outside the gene matches: 5. In nucleotides, the CDR3 is TGTGCCAGCAGCTGGGACACTAGCGGGAGCTACGAGCAGTACTTC. Translated: CASSWDTSGSYEQYF.

Here the CDR3 reads CASRGTETLYEQYF. CDR3 coding DNA: TGTGCCAGCCGGGGGACAGAAACACTCTACGAGCAGTACTTC. This chain links TRBV7-9 with TRBJ2-7; D is possibly TRBD1 (7 bases). The CDR3 is made up of 14 amino acids. The germline V gene encodes CDR1 SEHNR and CDR2 FQNEAQ (reference sequence). The V end was cut by 8 bases, the J end by 3 bases, with 17 bases between.

The V gene is TRBV20-1, the J gene TRBJ1-2; D is ambiguous. With 2 bases removed from V and 5 bases from J, the gap between germline ends came to 6 bases. The CDR3 loop spans 11 amino acids. Germline assignment: CDR1 DFQATT and CDR2 SNEGSKA (reference sequence). CDR3 loop: CSARTEYGYTF. The CDR3 nucleotides are TGCAGTGCTAGAACAGAATATGGCTACACCTTC.

V usage is TRBV28 and J usage is TRBJ2-2, with D possibly being TRBD2 (5 bases). The V gene lost 8 bases and the J gene lost 1 base, with 14 bases spanning the gap. The CDR3 loop spans 15 amino acids. Germline CDR1 reads MDHEN; CDR2 reads SYDVKM. CDR3 loop: CASGLTTGNTGELFF. DNA of the CDR3: TGTGCCAGCGGACTGACAACTGGGAACACCGGGGAGCTGTTTTTT.